Given below is one T cell receptor beta chain in context. The data are from a study of blood T cell repertoires in COVID-19. Whole-study context: Italy, Spain and the United States were the sources of the convalescent and acute COVID-19 samples. T cells, B-cell-depleted T cells, or PBMCs provided the cDNA or gDNA that served as material.

Original processing methods: Nucleated cell number was recorded as an estimate derived from reference gene primer amplification. Repertoires were generated with immunoSEQ multiplex PCR, while TCRdb's copy carries only in-frame clones and drops some. V, J and clone size are taken as reported in that table, and D and trimming were inferred from the DNA itself. This sample yields 100,000 or so clones, of which approximately 85% are seen a single time; around 4.1% belongs to the top ten. The length of the CDR3 is 17 residues. Material: peripheral blood. The sequence was collected from a man aged 45-65 years with acute or convalescent COVID-19. This chain connects TRBV21-1 to TRBJ2-2; the D segment call TRBD2 is taken from the table without a DNA check. TRBV21-1 constitutes a pseudogene. CDR3 DNA: TGTGCCAGTTTTCCCGGACGAGTACTGAGGGACACCGGGGAGCTGTTTTTT. Amino acid sequence: CASFPGRVLRDTGELFF.